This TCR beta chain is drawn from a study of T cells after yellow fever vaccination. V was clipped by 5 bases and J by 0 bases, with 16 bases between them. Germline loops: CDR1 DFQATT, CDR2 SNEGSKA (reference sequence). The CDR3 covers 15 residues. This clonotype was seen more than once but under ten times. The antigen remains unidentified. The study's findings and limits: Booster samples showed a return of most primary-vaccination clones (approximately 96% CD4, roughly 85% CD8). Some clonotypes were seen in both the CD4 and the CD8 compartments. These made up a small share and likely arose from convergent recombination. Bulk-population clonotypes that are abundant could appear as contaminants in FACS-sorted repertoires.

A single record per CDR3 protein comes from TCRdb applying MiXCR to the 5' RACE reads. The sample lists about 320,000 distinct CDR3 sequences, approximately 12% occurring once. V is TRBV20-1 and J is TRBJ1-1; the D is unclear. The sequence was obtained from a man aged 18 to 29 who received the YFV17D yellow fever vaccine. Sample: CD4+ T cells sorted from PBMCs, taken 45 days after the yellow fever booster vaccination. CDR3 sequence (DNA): TGCAGTGCTCACGTGGAGGTCAACTTGAACACTGAAGCTTTCTTT. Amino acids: CSAHVEVNLNTEAFF.